A single sample is the source of the 14 T cell receptor beta chains below, sequenced in a study of blood T cell repertoires in COVID-19. Data came from immunoSEQ multiplex PCR; TCRdb stores just in-frame clones and leaves some out. The profile shows approximately 260,000 clones, approximately 81% of them singletons. Input material: PBMCs or T cells enriched from blood (not recorded which). These receptors all stem from a woman aged 50 to 60 who had been exposed to COVID-19.

This chain links TRBV27 with TRBJ2-1; 10 nucleotides agree with TRBD2. The V segment lost 2 bases and the J segment 9 bases; nucleotides outside the gene matches: 7. The CDR3 spans 15 residues. CDR1 is MNHEY and CDR2 is SMNVEV in the germline V gene (reference sequence). CDR3 region: CASSLGLAGVVEQFF. The CDR3 DNA reads TGTGCCAGCAGTTTAGGCCTAGCGGGGGTGGTTGAGCAGTTCTTC.

This clone appeared once. This chain uses TRBV7-5 with TRBJ1-1; whether TRBD1, the table's D call, matches the DNA was not checked. TRBV7-5 counts as a pseudogene. This CDR3 has 17 residues. The CDR3 region has the DNA TGTGTCAGAAGCTATTACCGGGACAGGGAAGAGAACACTGAAGCTTTCTTT. Protein: CVRSYYRDREENTEAFF.

A few counts support this clone. The chain links TRBV9 to TRBJ2-3, with 11 bases lining up with TRBD1. CDR1 is SGDLS and CDR2 is YYNGEE in the germline V gene. This CDR3 comprises 15 residues. The junction had 4 bases not matched to a gene; V was cut back by 2 bases and J by 5 bases. The CDR3 DNA reads TGTGCCAGCAGCGTCCGGACAGGGGGCGTAGATACGCAGTATTTT. Translating it yields CASSVRTGGVDTQYF.

J is TRBJ2-2 and V is TRBV5-4, with D possibly being TRBD2 (6 bases). This CDR3 region has 17 residues. Trimming took 0 bases from V and 4 from J, leaving 16 bases between them. In germline, CDR1 is SGHNT, CDR2 YYREEE (reference sequence). The chain's CDR3 is CASSLGVGLPVTGELFF. The DNA of the CDR3 is TGTGCCAGCAGCTTGGGAGTGGGACTTCCCGTCACCGGGGAGCTGTTTTTT.

The J gene is TRBJ1-1, the V gene TRBV9, with a weak D call TRBD1 (5 bases). V was shortened by 4 bases and J by 4 bases, with 20 bases between the two germline ends. Germline CDR1 is SGDLS and CDR2 is YYNGEE. The CDR3 runs 16 residues. The CDR3 here is CASSPGIQGWATEAFF. The CDR3 DNA reads TGTGCCAGCAGCCCCGGCATCCAGGGATGGGCCACTGAAGCTTTCTTT.

The rearrangement links TRBV27 to TRBJ1-1; 9 bases align to TRBD1. The CDR3 runs 13 residues. Germline CDR1 MNHEY, CDR2 SMNVEV (reference sequence). The J segment lost 5 bases and the V segment lost 6 bases, leaving 4 bases of the junction unmatched. CDR3 region: CASRRQGGTEAFF. DNA for the CDR3: TGTGCCAGCAGACGACAGGGGGGAACTGAAGCTTTCTTT.

This rearrangement joins TRBV3-1 (or the pseudogene TRBV3-2) to TRBJ2-1, with 11 bases matching TRBD2. Germline CDR1 and CDR2: LGHDT and YNNKEL (reference sequence). Trimming took 3 bases from V and 5 from J; bases not matched to a gene: 6. The CDR3 loop spans 16 amino acids. The CDR3 DNA reads TGTGCCAGCAGCCAGACTCTAGCGGGGGGAAACAATGAGCAGTTCTTC. Its translation: CASSQTLAGGNNEQFF.

J is TRBJ1-5 and V is TRBV27; TRBD1 is a possible D gene (6 bases). The CDR3 totals 12 residues. Germline V CDR1 and CDR2: MNHEY, SMNVEV (reference sequence). The germline V and J ends were trimmed by 6 bases and 4 bases, with 7 bases remaining between them. CDR3 sequence: CASRTGNQPQHF. The CDR3 DNA sequence: TGTGCCAGCAGGACAGGTAATCAGCCCCAGCATTTT.

This chain connects TRBV6-5 to TRBJ1-6, with TRBD1 matching 9 bases. Looked up from germline, CDR1 is MNHEY and CDR2 is SVGAGI. The length of the CDR3 is 14 residues. V shed 6 bases and J 6 bases; nucleotides not matched to a gene: 3. CDR3 residues: CASRRTGVNSPLHF. CDR3 coding DNA: TGTGCCAGCAGACGGACAGGGGTTAATTCACCCCTCCACTTT.

J is TRBJ1-1 and V is TRBV7-8; 9 bases map to TRBD1. V was clipped by 4 bases and J by 6 bases; unmatched bases: 3. Looked up from germline, CDR1 is SGHVS and CDR2 is FQNEAQ. This CDR3 has 13 residues. CDR3 protein: CASSWDRAAEAFF. The CDR3 DNA reads as TGTGCCAGCAGCTGGGACAGGGCAGCTGAAGCTTTCTTT.

V is TRBV7-2 and J is TRBJ2-7, with 7 bases identical to TRBD1. Germline V gives CDR1 SGHTA, CDR2 FQGNSA. The ends lost 1 base at V and 2 bases at J; junction bases unmatched: 2. The CDR3 loop spans 14 amino acids. The CDR3 DNA is TGTGCCAGCAGCTTAGACAGGGGCCCCTACGAGCAGTACTTC. Encoded protein: CASSLDRGPYEQYF.

This chain joins TRBV7-2 and TRBJ2-6, with D maybe TRBD2 (6 bases). V lost 5 bases and J 1 base, leaving 21 bases between the germline ends. The V gene's germline CDR1 is SGHTA and CDR2 FQGNSA. The CDR3 has 19 amino acids. CDR3 coding DNA: TGTGCCAGCAGCCCCTTGGGGGGAAGCATTGTATCTGGGGCCAACGTCCTGACTTTC. It codes for CASSPLGGSIVSGANVLTF.

The gene calls are TRBV19 and TRBJ1-1; no reliable D call. The V end was cut by 0 bases, the J end by 4 bases, with 12 bases between. Germline-derived CDR1 and CDR2 are LNHDA and SQIVND (reference sequence). The length of the CDR3 is 15 residues. This chain's CDR3 is CASSIEGLRGTEAFF. The DNA of the CDR3 is TGTGCCAGTAGTATAGAGGGCCTCCGGGGCACTGAAGCTTTCTTT.

This clone was detected once. J is TRBJ1-1 and V is TRBV19, with TRBD1 as a possible D gene (6 bases). The V gene lost 8 bases and the J gene lost 1 base, with 17 bases spanning the gap. The CDR3 loop spans 15 amino acids. Germline V gives CDR1 LNHDA, CDR2 SQIVND (reference sequence). CDR3 loop: CASSDSKVGNTEAFF. DNA for the CDR3: TGTGCCAGTTCGGACAGCAAAGTAGGGAACACTGAAGCTTTCTTT. Drawing the rest from reference TRBV19 and TRBJ1-1, the complete variable domain is DGGITQSPKYLFRKEGQNVTLSCEQNLNHDAMYWYRQDPGQGLRLIYYSQIVNDFQKGDIAEGYSVSREKKESFPLTVTSAQKNPTAFYLCASSDSKVGNTEAFFGQGTRLTVV.